This TCR beta chain was retrieved from a study of cytomegalovirus exposure and HLA in healthy donors. The CDR3 length is 14 residues. CDR1 GTSNPN and CDR2 SVGIG come from the germline V gene (reference sequence). The germline V and J ends were trimmed by 3 bases and 3 bases, with 9 bases remaining between them. PCR employed 60 Vbeta and 13 Jbeta primers. Method: immunoSEQ multiplex PCR; TCRdb's copy keeps in-frame clones and lacks some. The sample carries 80,000 to 95,000 clones, about 85% recorded once. The sequenced material came from PBMCs. The rearrangement joins TRBV30 to TRBJ1-6, with no clear D. The origin of this receptor is a woman aged 35 to 49 in good health and CMV-seropositive. Written as DNA, the CDR3 is TGTGCCTGGAGGATAGACAACTATAATTCACCCCTCCACTTT. Amino acid sequence: CAWRIDNYNSPLHF.